Following are 28 T cell receptor beta chains from one sample sequenced in a study of regulatory T cells in long-lasting Graves disease (dated by TCRdb to about 2021). Receptors were amplified or captured by multiplex PCR. The instrument was an Illumina HiSeq 4000. TCR beta libraries were built with iRepertoire HTBI primers and Arm-PCR amplification of CDR3 regions. TCRdb reprocessed the public reads (quality trimming at Q25 with fastp, clone calling with MiXCR) and kept in-frame beta chains. For every CDR3 protein sequence, its rows merge into one entry that carries the most common genes and DNA. The sample table records approximately 400,000 distinct CDR3 sequences; 15% to 18% of these occur just once. In total, the top ten clones hold 20% to 25% of the sample. Interpreted using the paper, the time point label stands for: newly diagnosed GD, antithyroid drugs for less than 3 months. For both TCR sequencing and RNA sequencing, RNA was extracted from PBMCs in TRIzol.

The sample consisted of peripheral blood mononuclear cells (PBMCs), taken at new diagnosis, from a patient treated with antithyroid drugs. The receptors originated from a female donor with Graves disease.

Remarks on this clonotype: A much larger clone differs by one base, so this may be a read error. The rearrangement links TRBV5-1 to TRBJ1-1; tentatively, D is TRBD1 (6 bases). CDR1 is SGHRS and CDR2 is YFSETQ in the germline V gene. The CDR3 has 14 residues. Trimming pared 6 bases from V and 4 bases from J, leaving 16 bases between. Written as DNA, the CDR3 is TGCGCCAGCACCGTAGACAGGACGAGCACTGAAGCTTTCTTT. This sequence encodes CASTVDRTSTEAFF.

This clonotype was picked up many times. In DNA form, the CDR3 reads TGTGCCAGCAGCCTACCGTGGGAGAACACTGAAGCTTTCTTT. It codes for CASSLPWENTEAFF. This chain links TRBV7-9 with TRBJ1-1, with D uncertain. From germline, CDR1 is SEHNR and CDR2 FQNEAQ (reference sequence). Trimming removed 5 bases at V and 1 base at J, with 11 bases between. This CDR3 is built from 14 residues.

The V call is TRBV6-9, the J call TRBJ2-1; TRBD2 agrees at 9 bases. Germline V lookup: CDR1 MNHGY, CDR2 SVAAGI. V shed 2 bases and J 3 bases; nucleotides not matched to a gene: 2. The CDR3 covers 15 residues. The CDR3 nucleotides are TGTGCCAGCAGTTATGGCGGGAGGGGCTACAATGAGCAGTTCTTC. Amino acid sequence: CASSYGGRGYNEQFF.

This clonotype was observed a few times. This chain joins TRBV12-3 or TRBV12-4 and TRBJ2-5; D assignment may be TRBD1 or TRBD2 (5 bases each). CDR3 length: 13 residues. V lost 3 bases and J lost 4, with 9 bases in between. The CDR3: CASSFVGAETQYF. DNA for the CDR3: TGTGCCAGCAGTTTCGTCGGGGCAGAGACCCAGTACTTC.

In its sample, this clonotype was seen many times. The rearrangement joins TRBV5-6 to TRBJ1-6; D uncertain. Trimming left V 7 bases short and J 7 bases short, with 15 bases between. The CDR3 contains 14 residues. From germline, CDR1 is SGHDT and CDR2 YYEEEE. This CDR3 is CASGRAGRNSPLHF. The CDR3 DNA reads as TGTGCCAGCGGCCGGGCGGGCAGAAATTCACCCCTCCACTTT.

This clonotype was seen repeatedly, ten times or more. This sequence joins TRBV11-2 and TRBJ2-7; perhaps TRBD2 as D (6 bases). V lost 5 bases, J lost 3 bases, and 17 bases lay in between. This CDR3 has 15 amino acids. The germline CDR1 and CDR2 sequences are SGHAT and FQNNGV. The CDR3 spells CASSTGSSILYEQYF. CDR3 nucleotides: TGTGCCAGCAGCACCGGGAGTAGTATCCTCTACGAGCAGTACTTC.

This clonotype was seen at least ten times. The V and J genes are TRBV7-2 and TRBJ1-5; D call uncertain. The germline CDR1 and CDR2 sequences are SGHTA and FQGNSA. The CDR3 is 16 amino acids. Trimming cost V 0 bases and J 0 bases, with 9 bases left between them. The CDR3 nucleotides are TGTGCCAGCAGCTTAGCTGAGGTTTATAGCAATCAGCCCCAGCATTTT. It translates to CASSLAEVYSNQPQHF.

With respect to this clonotype: This clone may be a read error of a much larger clone one base away. This chain links TRBV2 with TRBJ2-5; D is perhaps TRBD2 (6 bases). Germline V CDR1 and CDR2: SNHLY, FYNNEI. This CDR3 has 13 amino acids. The CDR3 DNA follows: TGTGCCAGCAGTGACCCTACTACTGGGGGGTTGGACTTC. Translated: CASSDPTTGGLDF.

This clonotype has ten or more counts. The chain uses TRBV2 and TRBJ1-2, with 12 bases matching TRBD1. The J segment lost 3 bases and the V segment lost 4 bases, leaving 3 bases of the junction unmatched. The germline V gene encodes CDR1 SNHLY and CDR2 FYNNEI. CDR3 size: 15 residues. CDR3: CASSGGTGGHYGYTF. The CDR3, as DNA: TGTGCCAGCAGTGGGGGGACAGGGGGCCACTATGGCTACACCTTC. The complete variable domain, with remaining parts taken from reference TRBV2 and TRBJ1-2, reads EPEVTQTPSHQVTQMGQEVILRCVPISNHLYFYWYRQILGQKVEFLVSFYNNEISEKSEIFDDQFSVERPDGSNFTLKIRSTKLEDSAMYFCASSGGTGGHYGYTFGSGTRLTVV.

This clonotype was detected ten times or more. V is TRBV11-2 and J is TRBJ1-6; D is uncertain. There are 14 residues in the CDR3. V lost 5 bases, J lost 5 bases, and 10 bases lay in between. Germline CDR1 and CDR2: SGHAT and FQNNGV. In DNA, the CDR3 is TGTGCCAGCAGCCCTCACAAAGATAATTCACCCCTCCACTTT. Translated, it gives CASSPHKDNSPLHF.

This sequence joins TRBV27 and TRBJ2-3; 7 nucleotides agree with TRBD2. Germline CDR1 and CDR2: MNHEY and SMNVEV (reference sequence). This CDR3 has 15 amino acids. Losses at the gene ends were 8 bases for V and 2 bases for J; bases not matched to a gene: 10. For the CDR3, the DNA is TGTGCCAGCTGGGCGGCTGGGGGGGACACAGATACGCAGTATTTT. This gives the protein CASWAAGGDTDTQYF.

This clonotype was seen many times. The chain combines TRBV29-1 with TRBJ2-3; TRBD2 matches 9 bases. After removal of 1 base from V and 2 bases from J, the junction contained 10 bases not matched to a gene. Looked up from germline, CDR1 is SQVTM and CDR2 is ANQGSEA. CDR3 length equals 17 residues. The CDR3 is CSVEGSGRSHLTDTQYF. Here the CDR3 DNA reads TGCAGCGTTGAAGGGAGCGGGAGGTCCCATCTCACAGATACGCAGTATTTT.

In this sample, this clonotype turned up a few times. The rearrangement links TRBV3-1 to TRBJ1-6, with 8 bases lining up with TRBD1. Germline values: CDR1 LGHDT, CDR2 YNNKEL (reference sequence). The CDR3 contains 16 residues. With 4 bases clipped from V and 4 bases from J, the junction kept 6 bases outside the gene matches. In DNA, the CDR3 is TGTGCCAGCAGCCGGGGACAGGCAACTTATAATTCACCCCTCCACTTT. Protein sequence: CASSRGQATYNSPLHF.

This clonotype was seen ten or more times. This chain connects TRBV28 to TRBJ1-4, with TRBD1 identical over 8 bases. The V gene end was trimmed by 5 bases and the J gene end by 4 bases; junction bases not matched to a gene: 3. CDR1 is MDHEN and CDR2 is SYDVKM in the germline V gene. The CDR3 is made up of 14 amino acids. The CDR3 is CASSTGGGNEKLFF. CDR3 coding DNA: TGTGCCAGCAGTACAGGGGGTGGTAATGAAAAACTGTTTTTT.

This clonotype was recorded many times. The genes are TRBV4-3 and TRBJ2-3; no clear D gene. The CDR3 has 18 amino acids. Per the germline V gene, CDR1 is LGHNA and CDR2 is YSLEER. V lost 0 bases and J 4 bases, leaving 20 bases between the germline ends. The CDR3 loop is CASSQDDGMGLGPDTQYF. CDR3 in DNA: TGCGCCAGCAGCCAAGATGATGGTATGGGGTTAGGTCCAGATACGCAGTATTTT.

This clonotype was counted many times. The chain combines TRBV5-5 with TRBJ2-1; D ambiguous. The CDR3 spans 16 residues. Trimming cost V 4 bases and J 0 bases, with 14 bases left between them. From germline, CDR1 is SGHKS and CDR2 YYEKEE (reference sequence). The CDR3 sequence: CASSPQILSSYNEQFF. The DNA of the CDR3 is TGTGCCAGCAGCCCGCAAATCTTAAGCTCCTACAATGAGCAGTTCTTC.

The genes are TRBV7-9 and TRBJ1-2; D remains ambiguous. The V gene lost 0 bases and the J gene lost 7 bases, with 15 bases spanning the gap. Germline CDR1 SEHNR, CDR2 FQNEAQ (reference sequence). This CDR3 spans 15 amino acids. DNA of the CDR3: TGTGCCAGCAGCTTAGCGCCGCGGACGCTGAGTGGCTACACCTTC. Residues: CASSLAPRTLSGYTF.

This clonotype was picked up many times. V and J are TRBV7-9 and TRBJ2-2; 10 positions agree with TRBD2. The ends lost 5 bases at V and 1 base at J; junction bases unmatched: 4. The CDR3 consists of 16 residues. CDR1 SEHNR and CDR2 FQNEAQ come from the germline V gene (reference sequence). CDR3 sequence: CASSPTSGENTGELFF. The CDR3 coding sequence is TGTGCCAGCAGCCCAACTAGCGGGGAGAACACCGGGGAGCTGTTTTTT.

The V gene is TRBV20-1, the J gene TRBJ2-3; 8 bases agree with TRBD2. Unmatched junction bases numbered 5, after V lost 2 bases and J lost 1 base. The CDR3 loop spans 15 amino acids. Germline V gene sequence: CDR1 DFQATT, CDR2 SNEGSKA (reference sequence). CDR3 bases: TGCAGTGCTAGACGACTAGCGAGGGGCACAGATACGCAGTATTTT. Protein sequence: CSARRLARGTDTQYF.

This clonotype was counted ten times or more. The genes are TRBV20-1 and TRBJ2-1; 12 nucleotides agree with TRBD2. The germline CDR1 and CDR2 sequences are DFQATT and SNEGSKA (reference sequence). The CDR3 is 16 residues long. The junction had 9 bases not matched to a gene; V was cut back by 2 bases and J by 7 bases. In nucleotides, the CDR3 is TGCAGTGCTAGATCTTGGGGACTAGCGGGTGCTAATGAGCAGTTCTTC. Translating it yields CSARSWGLAGANEQFF.

In its sample, this clonotype was seen many times. This chain connects TRBV12-3 or TRBV12-4 to TRBJ2-5; D assignment may be TRBD1 or TRBD2 (5 bases each). Between the trimmed V and J ends, which lost 3 bases and 4 bases, there was a span of 9 bases. The CDR3 consists of 13 residues. CDR3 sequence: CASSLGGGETQYF. The CDR3 DNA reads TGTGCCAGCAGTTTGGGTGGGGGAGAGACCCAGTACTTC.

The rearrangement links TRBV4-1 to TRBJ1-2, with TRBD1 identical over 9 bases. The CDR3 has 16 amino acids. Trimming took 0 bases from V and 13 from J; bases not matched to a gene: 15. Looked up from germline, CDR1 is MGHRA and CDR2 is YSYEKL. The CDR3 DNA reads TGCGCCAGCAGCCAAGATCTCAGGGGGACAGGGAGGAGGAGCACCTTC. It yields the protein CASSQDLRGTGRRSTF.

This clonotype was counted at least ten times. This chain links TRBV5-6 with TRBJ2-5; TRBD2 matches at 9 bases. The CDR3 is 15 residues long. Germline CDR1 SGHDT, CDR2 YYEEEE. The V segment lost 2 bases and the J segment 5 bases; nucleotides outside the gene matches: 7. The CDR3 DNA sequence: TGTGCCAGCAGCTTACGCGGAGCGGGGGGTGAGACCCAGTACTTC. Its translation is CASSLRGAGGETQYF.

The rearrangement uses TRBV6-1 and TRBJ2-3; the match to TRBD2 covers 10 bases. The germline gives CDR1 MNHNS, CDR2 SASEGT. The CDR3 is 16 amino acids. With 2 bases clipped from V and 5 bases from J, the junction kept 7 bases outside the gene matches. Here the CDR3 DNA reads TGTGCCAGCAGTGAATTCAGCGGGGGGGCCAGAGATACGCAGTATTTT. Residues: CASSEFSGGARDTQYF.

V and J are TRBV4-1 and TRBJ1-2; 8 bases are shared with TRBD1. CDR1 and CDR2 (germline): MGHRA, YSYEKL. The CDR3 is made up of 15 amino acids. V trimming: 4 bases; J trimming: 2 bases; junction bases outside the gene matches: 6. The DNA for the CDR3 is TGCGCCAGCAGCCCATTTACAGGGGGAAACTATGGCTACACCTTC. It codes for CASSPFTGGNYGYTF.

This clonotype was counted at least ten times. The rearrangement joins TRBV10-2 to TRBJ2-3; 7 positions agree with TRBD2. The CDR3 contains 16 residues. Germline CDR1 reads WSHSY; CDR2 reads SAAADI. J gave up 0 bases and V 1 base, and 4 bases lay outside the gene matches. As DNA, the CDR3 is TGCGCCAGCAGTGAGTGGGGGGGGACGAGCACAGATACGCAGTATTTT. Its protein is CASSEWGGTSTDTQYF.

The genes are TRBV7-2 and TRBJ2-1; 12 nucleotides agree with TRBD2. This CDR3 has 16 amino acids. Per germline, CDR1 SGHTA and CDR2 FQGNSA. V gave up 6 bases and J gave up 7 bases; unmatched junction bases: 10. In nucleotides, the CDR3 is TGTGCCAGCAGTCGTCTGCTAGCGGGAGGGTTGAATGAGCAGTTCTTC. This sequence encodes CASSRLLAGGLNEQFF.

In this sample, this clonotype turned up a few times. CDR3 sequence reads: CASSQGGGTRGEQFF. As DNA, the CDR3 is TGCGCCAGCAGCCAAGGGGGGGGAACGAGGGGAGAGCAGTTCTTC. This sequence joins TRBV5-1 and TRBJ2-1; the D gene is possibly TRBD2 (7 bases). Trimming removed 4 bases from V and 10 bases from J, with 21 bases in between. The CDR3 has 15 amino acids. The germline CDR1 and CDR2 sequences are SGHRS and YFSETQ.